The 24 T cell receptor beta chains presented below share a single source sample, sequenced in a study of blood T cell repertoires in COVID-19. Measured with immunoSEQ multiplex PCR; TCRdb has only the in-frame clones, and not every one. The repertoire holds under 300,000 clones, with over 65% as singletons. The sequencing input was peripheral blood. Receptors were obtained from a woman of 80 years or more with acute or convalescent COVID-19.

The chain uses TRBV5-4 and TRBJ2-4, with 10 nucleotides matching TRBD2. This CDR3 region has 15 residues. After removal of 3 bases from V and 4 bases from J, the junction contained 4 bases not matched to a gene. The V gene's germline CDR1 is SGHNT and CDR2 YYREEE (reference sequence). CDR3 sequence (DNA): TGTGCCAGCAGCTCCTGGACTAGCGGAAAAAACATTCAGTACTTC. This translates into CASSSWTSGKNIQYF.

This clone was recorded at least ten times. V is TRBV2 and J is TRBJ1-5, with 10 bases fitting TRBD1. V shed 6 bases, J shed 3 bases, and the junction held 2 bases outside the gene matches. The length of the CDR3 is 14 residues. Germline V gene lookup returns CDR1 SNHLY and CDR2 FYNNEI. The CDR3 DNA reads TGTGCCAGCAGGACAGGGGGCCCCAATCAGCCCCAGCATTTT. This translates into CASRTGGPNQPQHF.

This rearrangement joins TRBV6-5 to TRBJ2-6; D possibly corresponds to TRBD1 (6 bases). The CDR3 runs to 15 residues. Between the trimmed V and J ends, which lost 6 bases and 0 bases, there was a span of 9 bases. Germline values: CDR1 MNHEY, CDR2 SVGAGI. The CDR3 bases are TGTGCCAGCAGAGGACAGTTCTCTGGGGCCAACGTCCTGACTTTC. It codes for CASRGQFSGANVLTF.

The DNA of the CDR3 is TGTGCCAGTACCCCACAGGGGGACACTGAAGCTTTCTTT. It encodes CASTPQGDTEAFF. The chain recombines TRBV19 with TRBJ1-1; 8 bases are shared with TRBD1. CDR1 and CDR2 (germline): LNHDA, SQIVND (reference sequence). J lost 3 bases, V lost 7 bases, and 4 bases had no gene match. This CDR3 is built from 13 residues.

The chain employs TRBV7-9 and TRBJ2-7; 10 bases agree with TRBD2. Losses at the gene ends were 2 bases for V and 6 bases for J; bases not matched to a gene: 13. The germline CDR1 and CDR2 sequences are SEHNR and FQNEAQ (reference sequence). The CDR3 consists of 17 residues. The CDR3 is CASSLNRRAGGPGEQYF. The DNA for the CDR3 is TGTGCCAGCAGCTTAAACCGGCGAGCGGGGGGGCCTGGCGAGCAGTACTTC.

The J gene is TRBJ2-5, the V gene TRBV7-2; 9 positions agree with TRBD2. The V gene's germline CDR1 is SGHTA and CDR2 FQGNSA. The J segment lost 4 bases and the V segment lost 3 bases, leaving 3 bases of the junction unmatched. This CDR3 has 14 amino acids. CDR3 region: CASSFAGGPETQYF. The CDR3 DNA follows: TGTGCCAGCAGCTTCGCGGGGGGGCCAGAGACCCAGTACTTC.

This rearrangement joins TRBV18 to TRBJ2-7, with 9 bases that match TRBD1. This CDR3 contains 15 residues. V was pared by 5 bases and J by 4 bases, with 9 bases of the junction left unmatched. Germline V CDR1 and CDR2: KGHSH, LQKENI. CDR3 sequence: CASSITGGGEYEQYF. In DNA, the CDR3 is TGTGCCAGCTCAATCACAGGGGGCGGAGAGTACGAGCAGTACTTC.

With regard to this clone: The identical CDR3 is also encoded by other nucleotide sequences in the sample. V gene TRBV19 combines with J gene TRBJ2-2; TRBD1 matches at 7 bases. CDR3 length: 14 amino acids. CDR1 LNHDA and CDR2 SQIVND come from the germline V gene (reference sequence). V was clipped by 9 bases and J by 0 bases; unmatched bases: 4. The CDR3 DNA follows: TGTGCCAGCAGGGGACAGACGAACACCGGGGAGCTGTTTTTT. It yields the protein CASRGQTNTGELFF.

This clone was picked up a small number of times. The chain combines TRBV5-4 with TRBJ2-2, with 11 bases fitting TRBD1. Germline loops: CDR1 SGHNT, CDR2 YYREEE (reference sequence). The CDR3 covers 16 residues. Trimming at V came to 3 bases and at J to 4 bases, leaving 5 bases not matched to a gene. The CDR3 region has the DNA TGTGCCAGCAGCTACGGACAGGGGGCGAGCACCGGGGAGCTGTTTTTT. Residues: CASSYGQGASTGELFF.

The chain has TRBV6-5 and TRBJ1-3; D is undetermined. The ends were cut back, 4 bases at V and 9 bases at J, with 10 bases in the middle. Germline CDR1 is MNHEY and CDR2 is SVGAGI. The CDR3 spans 12 residues. As DNA, the CDR3 is TGTGCCAGCAGTTCCCCGGGAGGCACCATATATTTT. Translation: CASSSPGGTIYF.

The CDR3 sequence: CASSQAGQGRSPLHF. The DNA for the CDR3 is TGCGCCAGCAGCCAAGCGGGACAGGGACGTTCACCCCTCCACTTT. The chain joins TRBV4-3 to TRBJ1-6; TRBD1 matches at 9 bases. CDR3 size: 15 residues. The V gene end was trimmed by 1 base and the J gene end by 9 bases; junction bases not matched to a gene: 4. CDR1 is LGHNA, CDR2 YSLEER, per germline.

This clone has just a few counts. The V and J genes are TRBV30 and TRBJ2-5, with a possible D match to TRBD1 (6 bases). CDR3 length: 13 residues. The ends were cut back, 3 bases at V and 5 bases at J, with 13 bases in the middle. Germline assignment: CDR1 GTSNPN and CDR2 SVGIG (reference sequence). CDR3 sequence reads: CAWSRGRRETQYF. The CDR3 DNA follows: TGTGCCTGGAGCAGGGGAAGACGGGAGACCCAGTACTTC. Full variable domain (missing parts from reference TRBV30 and TRBJ2-5): SQTIHQWPATLVQPVGSPLSLECTVEGTSNPNLYWYRQAAGRGLQLLFYSVGIGQISSEVPQNLSASRPQDRQFILSSKKLLLSDSGFYLCAWSRGRRETQYFGPGTRLLVL.

The chain's CDR3 is CASSTLAGVPEQYF. DNA of the CDR3: TGTGCCAGCAGCACACTAGCGGGAGTCCCCGAGCAGTACTTC. The chain uses TRBV7-9 and TRBJ2-7; 11 nucleotides match TRBD2. V lost 5 bases to trimming and J lost 6 bases; unmatched junction nucleotides: 6. The length of the CDR3 is 14 residues. Germline assignment: CDR1 SEHNR and CDR2 FQNEAQ (reference sequence).

The V gene is TRBV7-9, the J gene TRBJ2-5; 10 bases are a match to TRBD1. The CDR3 is made up of 14 amino acids. V lost 4 bases, J lost 1 base, and 0 bases stayed unmatched. Germline V lookup: CDR1 SEHNR, CDR2 FQNEAQ (reference sequence). The CDR3 spells CASSWDRGQETQYF. The CDR3 DNA is TGTGCCAGCAGCTGGGACAGGGGCCAAGAGACCCAGTACTTC.

This chain joins TRBV5-1 and TRBJ1-6; D remains ambiguous. Germline V gene lookup returns CDR1 SGHRS and CDR2 YFSETQ. Trimming took 4 bases from V and 6 from J, leaving 14 bases between them. This CDR3 is 15 amino acids long. The CDR3 DNA follows: TGCGCCAGCAGCCCTACTAGGGCCGTTAATTCACCCCTCCACTTT. Its translation: CASSPTRAVNSPLHF.

The chain couples TRBV7-2 to TRBJ2-7; TRBD2 matches at 10 bases. V was clipped by 2 bases and J by 4 bases; unmatched bases: 5. Germline CDR1 and CDR2: SGHTA and FQGNSA. The CDR3 is 15 amino acids. The CDR3 protein is CASSLQRGGGYEQYF. DNA of the CDR3: TGTGCCAGCAGCTTACAGCGGGGGGGCGGGTACGAGCAGTACTTC.

The V call is TRBV5-4, the J call TRBJ2-2, with TRBD2 matching over 10 bases. This CDR3 comprises 16 residues. J gave up 3 bases and V 4 bases, and 6 bases lay outside the gene matches. Germline-derived CDR1 and CDR2 are SGHNT and YYREEE (reference sequence). The CDR3 DNA reads TGTGCCAGCAGCCTCGAAGGACTAGCGGACACCGGGGAGCTGTTTTTT. Translated, it gives CASSLEGLADTGELFF.

The chain is built from TRBV19 and TRBJ1-6, with 7 bases lining up with TRBD1. After removal of 5 bases from V and 9 bases from J, the junction contained 4 bases not matched to a gene. The CDR3 is 13 amino acids. In germline, CDR1 is LNHDA, CDR2 SQIVND (reference sequence). CDR3 sequence: CASSSNRGSPLHF. Written as DNA, the CDR3 is TGTGCCAGTAGTTCCAACAGGGGTTCACCCCTCCACTTT.

The sample holds one count of this clone. The chain employs TRBV5-4 and TRBJ2-7; TRBD1 aligns across 7 bases. The germline V gene has CDR1 SGHNT and CDR2 YYREEE (reference sequence). The V and J ends lost 5 bases and 6 bases, in that order; junction bases with no gene match: 8. This CDR3 has 13 residues. The CDR3 nucleotides read TGTGCCAGCAGTACCTCCGGGACAGCCGAGCAGTACTTC. Encoded protein: CASSTSGTAEQYF.

V usage is TRBV15 and J usage is TRBJ2-5; TRBD1 aligns across 8 bases. With 2 bases clipped from V and 5 bases from J, the junction kept 4 bases outside the gene matches. This CDR3 has 14 amino acids. Germline values: CDR1 LNHNV, CDR2 YYDKDF (reference sequence). The CDR3 bases are TGTGCCACCAGCAGACAGGGGGCTCGGGAGACCCAGTACTTC. The encoded protein is CATSRQGARETQYF.

V is TRBV6-2 or TRBV6-3 and J is TRBJ2-7; D is perhaps TRBD2 (5 bases). This CDR3 has 15 amino acids. CDR1 is MNHEY, CDR2 SVGEGT, per germline. The V and J ends lost 4 bases and 0 bases respectively, with 13 bases between them. CDR3 sequence (DNA): TGTGCCAGCAGTTCCCTCGGACTTGGCTCCTACGAGCAGTACTTC. Protein sequence: CASSSLGLGSYEQYF.

For the CDR3, the DNA is TGTGCCAGCAGTACAGGCCTCTATGGCTACACCTTC. Amino acids: CASSTGLYGYTF. This chain uses TRBV6-5 with TRBJ1-2; D possibly corresponds to TRBD1 (5 bases). Trimming pared 5 bases from V and 4 bases from J, leaving 8 bases between. This CDR3 region has 12 residues. The V gene's germline CDR1 is MNHEY and CDR2 SVGAGI.

This chain links TRBV19 with TRBJ2-7; 9 nucleotides align to TRBD1. CDR3 length equals 15 residues. V was pared by 5 bases and J by 2 bases, with 7 bases of the junction left unmatched. The germline V gene encodes CDR1 LNHDA and CDR2 SQIVND (reference sequence). CDR3 coding DNA: TGTGCCAGTAGTCCACAGGGGGCCATCCCCTACGAGCAGTACTTC. Translation gives CASSPQGAIPYEQYF. Variable domain in full (rest from reference TRBV19 and TRBJ2-7): DGGITQSPKYLFRKEGQNVTLSCEQNLNHDAMYWYRQDPGQGLRLIYYSQIVNDFQKGDIAEGYSVSREKKESFPLTVTSAQKNPTAFYLCASSPQGAIPYEQYFGPGTRLTVT.

The V call is TRBV11-2, the J call TRBJ2-1; 13 bases match TRBD2. The germline V gene encodes CDR1 SGHAT and CDR2 FQNNGV. The CDR3 has 17 residues. V lost 1 base and J lost 4; bases outside the gene matches: 4. This CDR3 is CASSLGSGLAGYNEQFF. CDR3 DNA: TGTGCCAGCAGCTTAGGTTCGGGACTAGCGGGGTACAATGAGCAGTTCTTC.